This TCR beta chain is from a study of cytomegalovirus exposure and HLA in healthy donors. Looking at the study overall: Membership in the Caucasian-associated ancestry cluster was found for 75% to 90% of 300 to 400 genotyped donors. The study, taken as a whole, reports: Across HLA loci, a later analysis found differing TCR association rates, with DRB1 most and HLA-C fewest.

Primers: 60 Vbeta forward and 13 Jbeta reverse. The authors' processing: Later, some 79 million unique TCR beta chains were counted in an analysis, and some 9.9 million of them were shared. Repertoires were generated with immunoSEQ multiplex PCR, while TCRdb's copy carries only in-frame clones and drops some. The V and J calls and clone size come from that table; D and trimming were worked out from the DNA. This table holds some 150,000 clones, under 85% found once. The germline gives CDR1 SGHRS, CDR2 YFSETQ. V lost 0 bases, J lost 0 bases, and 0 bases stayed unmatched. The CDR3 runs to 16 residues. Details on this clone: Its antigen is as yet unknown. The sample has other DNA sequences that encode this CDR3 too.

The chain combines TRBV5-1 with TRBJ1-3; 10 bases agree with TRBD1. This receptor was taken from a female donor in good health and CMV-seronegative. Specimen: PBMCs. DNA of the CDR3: TGCGCCAGCAGCTTGGGGACAGGGGGCTCTGGAAACACCATATATTTT. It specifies CASSLGTGGSGNTIYF.